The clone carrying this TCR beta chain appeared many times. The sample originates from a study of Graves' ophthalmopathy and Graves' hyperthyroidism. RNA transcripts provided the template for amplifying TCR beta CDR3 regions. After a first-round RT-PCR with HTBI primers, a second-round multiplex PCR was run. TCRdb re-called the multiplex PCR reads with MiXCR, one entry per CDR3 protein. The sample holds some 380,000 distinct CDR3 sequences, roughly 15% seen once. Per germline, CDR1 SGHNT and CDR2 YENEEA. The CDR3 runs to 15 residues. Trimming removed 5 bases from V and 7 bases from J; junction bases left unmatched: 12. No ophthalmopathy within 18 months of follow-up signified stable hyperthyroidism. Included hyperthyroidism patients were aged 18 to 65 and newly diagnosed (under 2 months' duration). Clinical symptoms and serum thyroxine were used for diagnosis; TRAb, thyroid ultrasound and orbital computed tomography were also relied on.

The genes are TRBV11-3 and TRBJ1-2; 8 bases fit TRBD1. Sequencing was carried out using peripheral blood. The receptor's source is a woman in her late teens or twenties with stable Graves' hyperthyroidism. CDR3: CASSANEGTGSGYTF. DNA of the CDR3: TGTGCCAGCAGCGCCAATGAGGGGACAGGCTCTGGCTACACCTTC.